The 8 T cell receptor beta chains below come from one sample, sequenced in a study of blood T cell repertoires in COVID-19 (TCRdb year 2020). Library preparation used the immunoSEQ multiplex PCR assay. The immuneACCESS repertoire file appears here via TCRdb, limited to in-frame rearrangements. These files lack a portion of the clones; in checked studies, under half of the deficit traces to unresolved V genes, and the cause of the others is not known. Counted in this sample were approximately 310,000 clones; 80% to 90% of them appeared once. The ten largest clones add up to 2.2% of the sample. Sequencing was performed on PBMCs or T cells enriched from blood (not recorded which). These receptor sequences come from a man aged 25 to 40 who had recovered from COVID-19.

The rearrangement joins TRBV7-8 to TRBJ2-1; 9 nucleotides line up with TRBD2. V gave up 2 bases and J gave up 6 bases; unmatched junction bases: 17. Germline-derived CDR1 and CDR2 are SGHVS and FQNEAQ. This CDR3 comprises 19 residues. The CDR3 coding sequence is TGTGCCAGCAGCTTAATTCAAGCGGGGGGACACTCTGTTGGCAATGAGCAGTTCTTC. Protein: CASSLIQAGGHSVGNEQFF.

V and J are TRBV7-3 and TRBJ2-3, with TRBD2 identical over 8 bases. The CDR3 is made up of 16 amino acids. Per the germline V gene, CDR1 is SGHTA and CDR2 is FQGTGA. The J segment lost 1 base and the V segment lost 5 bases, leaving 8 bases of the junction unmatched. This CDR3 is CASSPGSSGGTDTQYF. The CDR3 DNA reads TGTGCCAGCAGCCCGGGGAGTAGCGGGGGCACAGATACGCAGTATTTT.

The CDR3 bases are TGTGCCAGCAGTTACTCTCCTTTTGCAGGGGACTATGGCTACACCTTC. Protein: CASSYSPFAGDYGYTF. The V gene is TRBV6-5, the J gene TRBJ1-2; maybe TRBD1 (6 bases). The V gene's germline CDR1 is MNHEY and CDR2 SVGAGI. The CDR3 is 16 residues long. V dropped 0 bases and J dropped 3 bases, with 14 bases sitting between them.

The chain is built from TRBV18 and TRBJ1-3; D is unclear. CDR1 KGHSH and CDR2 LQKENI come from the germline V gene. V lost 3 bases and J 8 bases, leaving 14 bases between the germline ends. CDR3 length equals 14 residues. The CDR3 DNA is TGTGCCAGCTCACCGGACTCCGGTGGTCACACCATATATTTT. Protein sequence: CASSPDSGGHTIYF.

The J gene is TRBJ1-2, the V gene TRBV30, with no clear D. Germline CDR1 GTSNPN, CDR2 SVGIG (reference sequence). Deletions cut 1 base from V and 6 bases from J, with 15 bases between. There are 14 residues in the CDR3. CDR3 in DNA: TGTGCCTGGAGTGGGACTCCAGGAGTGCATGGCTACACCTTC. Its translation: CAWSGTPGVHGYTF. Together with reference TRBV30 and TRBJ1-2, the CDR3 gives the full variable domain: SQTIHQWPATLVQPVGSPLSLECTVEGTSNPNLYWYRQAAGRGLQLLFYSVGIGQISSEVPQNLSASRPQDRQFILSSKKLLLSDSGFYLCAWSGTPGVHGYTFGSGTRLTVV.

This chain links TRBV3-1 (or the pseudogene TRBV3-2) with TRBJ1-1; 7 bases are a match to TRBD1. Germline-derived CDR1 and CDR2 are LGHDT and YNNKEL (reference sequence). There are 14 residues in the CDR3. V lost 4 bases to trimming and J lost 4 bases; unmatched junction nucleotides: 6. The CDR3 is CASSLNRGSTEAFF. CDR3 DNA sequence: TGTGCCAGCAGCCTCAACAGGGGTTCCACTGAAGCTTTCTTT.

The chain employs TRBV6-5 and TRBJ2-1; 8 bases fit TRBD1. The CDR3 runs 14 residues. V trimming: 4 bases; J trimming: 4 bases; junction bases outside the gene matches: 3. Germline V gene lookup returns CDR1 MNHEY and CDR2 SVGAGI. The CDR3 is CASSLTGGYNEQFF. The CDR3 DNA sequence: TGTGCCAGCAGTTTAACAGGGGGGTACAATGAGCAGTTCTTC.

The genes are TRBV10-2 and TRBJ2-3, with 8 bases identical to TRBD2. The CDR3 is made up of 16 amino acids. Trimming removed 3 bases from V and 2 bases from J; junction bases left unmatched: 7. The germline gives CDR1 WSHSY, CDR2 SAAADI. CDR3 loop: CASSDQRGLSTDTQYF. The CDR3, as DNA: TGCGCCAGCAGTGACCAGCGGGGGCTCTCCACAGATACGCAGTATTTT.